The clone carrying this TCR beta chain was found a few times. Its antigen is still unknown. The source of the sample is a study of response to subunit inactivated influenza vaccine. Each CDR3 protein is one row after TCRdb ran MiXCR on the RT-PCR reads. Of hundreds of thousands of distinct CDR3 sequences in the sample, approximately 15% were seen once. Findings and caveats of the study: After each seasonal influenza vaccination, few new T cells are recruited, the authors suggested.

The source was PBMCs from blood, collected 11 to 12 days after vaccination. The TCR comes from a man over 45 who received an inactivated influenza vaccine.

In nucleotides, the CDR3 is TGTGCCAGCAGTTTAACCCCTAGCGATTACAATGAGCAGTTCTTC. Protein: CASSLTPSDYNEQFF. The gene calls are TRBV27 and TRBJ2-1, with a tentative D call TRBD2 (6 bases). Germline CDR1 MNHEY, CDR2 SMNVEV (reference sequence). Trimming pared 2 bases from V and 4 bases from J, leaving 12 bases between. The CDR3 contains 15 residues.